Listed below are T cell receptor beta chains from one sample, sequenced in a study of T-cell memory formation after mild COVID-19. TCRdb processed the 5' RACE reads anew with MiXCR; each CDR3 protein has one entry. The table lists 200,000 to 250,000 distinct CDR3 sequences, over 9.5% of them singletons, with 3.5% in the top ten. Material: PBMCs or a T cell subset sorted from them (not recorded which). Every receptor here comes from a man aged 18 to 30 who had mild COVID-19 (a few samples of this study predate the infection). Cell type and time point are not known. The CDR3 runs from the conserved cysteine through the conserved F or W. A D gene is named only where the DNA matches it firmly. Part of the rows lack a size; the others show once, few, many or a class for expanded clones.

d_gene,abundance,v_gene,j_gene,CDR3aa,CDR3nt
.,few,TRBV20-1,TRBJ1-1,CSARKRGAETEAFF,TGCAGTGCTAGGAAGCGGGGCGCTGAGACTGAAGCTTTCTTT
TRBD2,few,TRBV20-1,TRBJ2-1,CSAHRSSGGANEQFF,TGCAGTGCGCACCGTTCTAGCGGGGGGGCCAATGAGCAGTTCTTC
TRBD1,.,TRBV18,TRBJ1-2,CASSPISGTGSSGYTF,TGTGCCAGCTCACCAATCTCCGGGACAGGGTCATCTGGCTACACCTTC
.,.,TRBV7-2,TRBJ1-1,CASSLVVGAHTEAFF,TGTGCCAGCAGCTTAGTCGTGGGGGCGCACACTGAAGCTTTCTTT
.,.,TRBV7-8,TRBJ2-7,CASSSRGHAYEQYF,TGTGCCAGCAGCTCCCGGGGACACGCGTACGAGCAGTACTTC
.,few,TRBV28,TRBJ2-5,CASSLDQGKGETQYF,TGTGCCAGCAGTTTAGATCAGGGCAAAGGGGAGACCCAGTACTTC
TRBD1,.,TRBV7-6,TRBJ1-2,CASSPGQGARGYTF,TGTGCCAGCAGCCCGGGACAGGGGGCGCGTGGCTACACCTTC
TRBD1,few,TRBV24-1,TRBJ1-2,CATSDPGQGLSGYTF,TGTGCCACCAGTGATCCGGGACAGGGGCTGTCTGGCTACACCTTC
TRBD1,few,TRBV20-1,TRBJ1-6,CSAPKGTGYNSPLHF,TGCAGTGCTCCGAAAGGGACAGGGTATAATTCACCCCTCCACTTT
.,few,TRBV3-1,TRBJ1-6,CASTYGGIGSPLHF,TGTGCCAGCACCTACGGGGGAATTGGTTCACCCCTCCACTTT
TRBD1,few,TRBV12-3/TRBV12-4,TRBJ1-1,CASTPPDRRNTEAFF,TGTGCCAGCACCCCACCGGACAGGCGGAACACTGAAGCTTTCTTT
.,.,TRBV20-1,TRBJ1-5,CSASFQGNQPQHF,TGCAGTGCTAGTTTCCAGGGCAATCAGCCCCAGCATTTT
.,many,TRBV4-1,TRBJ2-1,CASSHPVVAAYNEQFF,TGCGCCAGCAGCCACCCGGTGGTAGCGGCCTACAATGAGCAGTTCTTC
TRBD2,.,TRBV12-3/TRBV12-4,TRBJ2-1,CASSGSSGGASDEQFF,TGTGCCAGCAGTGGGTCTTCCGGGGGGGCTTCGGATGAGCAGTTCTTC
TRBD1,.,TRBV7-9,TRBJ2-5,CASSLGQESGKTQYF,TGTGCCAGCAGCCTGGGACAGGAGTCTGGAAAGACCCAGTACTTC
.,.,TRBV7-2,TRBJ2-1,CASSFVWDNEQFF,TGTGCCAGCAGCTTTGTCTGGGACAATGAGCAGTTCTTC
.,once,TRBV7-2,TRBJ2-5,CASSPPGNQETKYF,TGTGCCAGCAGCCCTCCAGGGAACCAAGAGACCAAGTACTTC
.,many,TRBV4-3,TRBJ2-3,CASSQVYLNTDTQYF,TGCGCCAGCAGCCAAGTCTACCTAAACACAGATACGCAGTATTTT
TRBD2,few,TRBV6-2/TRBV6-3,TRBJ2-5,CASRLSSGGLLETQYF,TGTGCCAGCAGGCTTTCTAGCGGGGGTCTTTTGGAGACCCAGTACTTC
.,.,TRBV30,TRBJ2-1,CAWGRGAYNEQFF,TGTGCCTGGGGCAGGGGGGCCTACAATGAGCAGTTCTTC
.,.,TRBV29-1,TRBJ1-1,CSVDSPSGTEAFF,TGCAGCGTTGATAGCCCGAGTGGCACTGAAGCTTTCTTT
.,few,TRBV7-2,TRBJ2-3,CASSLDASEGDTQYF,TGTGCCAGCAGCTTAGATGCTAGCGAAGGAGATACGCAGTATTTT
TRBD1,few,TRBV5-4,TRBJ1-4,CASSWKTGGLGTNEKLFF,TGTGCCAGCAGCTGGAAGACAGGGGGATTAGGGACTAATGAAAAACTGTTTTTT
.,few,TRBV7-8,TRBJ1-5,CASSLVVRQPQHF,TGTGCCAGCAGCTTAGTCGTCCGTCAGCCCCAGCATTTT
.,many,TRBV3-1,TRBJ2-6,CASSPTSGANVLTF,TGTGCCAGCAGCCCCACATCTGGGGCCAACGTCCTGACTTTC
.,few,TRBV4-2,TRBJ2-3,CASSPPPRADTQYF,TGTGCCAGCAGCCCGCCACCGCGGGCAGATACGCAGTATTTT
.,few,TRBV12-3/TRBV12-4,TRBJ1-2,CASSPTPVPASYGYTF,TGTGCCAGCAGTCCCACACCAGTTCCTGCCTCCTATGGCTACACCTTC
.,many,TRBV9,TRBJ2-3,CASSVAASTDTQYF,TGTGCCAGCAGCGTAGCTGCTAGCACAGATACGCAGTATTTT
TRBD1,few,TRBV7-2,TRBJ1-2,CASSFLARGYGYTF,TGTGCCAGCAGCTTTTTAGCCAGGGGGTATGGCTACACCTTC
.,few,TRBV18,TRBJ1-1,CASSPFGGSAFF,TGTGCCAGCTCACCATTTGGAGGGTCAGCTTTCTTT
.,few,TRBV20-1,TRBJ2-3,CSAATDTQYF,TGCAGTGCCGCCACAGATACGCAGTATTTT
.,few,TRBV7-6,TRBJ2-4,CASSLGAGRGRDKNIQYF,TGTGCCAGCAGCCTAGGGGCAGGGCGAGGGAGAGACAAAAACATTCAGTACTTC
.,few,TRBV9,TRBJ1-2,CASSETPSGANYGYTF,TGTGCCAGCAGCGAAACCCCGAGCGGAGCTAACTATGGCTACACCTTC
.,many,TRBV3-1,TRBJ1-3,CASSHLTAGNTIYF,TGTGCCAGCAGCCACTTGACGGCTGGAAACACCATATATTTT
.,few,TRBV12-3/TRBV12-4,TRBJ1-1,CASRRLGWVFTEAFF,TGTGCCAGCAGACGCCTAGGCTGGGTCTTCACTGAAGCTTTCTTT
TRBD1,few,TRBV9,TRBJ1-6,CASSPRDRGNSPLHF,TGTGCCAGCAGCCCTCGGGACAGGGGTAATTCACCCCTCCACTTT
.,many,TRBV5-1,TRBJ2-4,CASRDELGAKNIQYF,TGCGCCAGCAGGGACGAGCTGGGGGCTAAAAACATTCAGTACTTC
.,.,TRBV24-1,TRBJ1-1,CATSAGTMNTEAFF,TGTGCCACCAGTGCGGGGACCATGAACACTGAAGCTTTCTTT
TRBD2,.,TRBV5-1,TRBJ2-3,CASSWGLAGGPPWADTQYF,TGCGCCAGCAGCTGGGGACTAGCGGGGGGGCCCCCGTGGGCAGATACGCAGTATTTT
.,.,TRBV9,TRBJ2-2,CAGYWTHFGELFF,TGTGCCGGTTACTGGACTCACTTCGGGGAGCTGTTTTTT
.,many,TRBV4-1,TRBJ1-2,CASSLIGGRGTNYGYTF,TGCGCCAGCAGCCTTATCGGGGGCAGGGGAACTAACTATGGCTACACCTTC
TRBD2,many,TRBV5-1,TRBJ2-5,CASSFGSGGAETQYF,TGCGCCAGCAGCTTCGGTAGCGGGGGGGCCGAGACCCAGTACTTC
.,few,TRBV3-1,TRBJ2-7,CASRLLGSYEQYF,TGTGCCAGCAGGCTCCTCGGTTCCTACGAGCAGTACTTC
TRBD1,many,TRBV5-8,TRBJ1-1,CASSRGTAINTEAFF,TGTGCCAGCAGCCGTGGGACAGCGATAAACACTGAAGCTTTCTTT
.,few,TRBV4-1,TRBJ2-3,CASRLTPPTRIQGGPDTQYF,TGCGCCAGCAGACTAACCCCCCCGACGCGGATCCAGGGTGGCCCAGATACGCAGTATTTT
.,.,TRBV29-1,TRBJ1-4,CSVERWKKVFF,TGCAGCGTTGAAAGGTGGAAAAAGGTGTTTTTT
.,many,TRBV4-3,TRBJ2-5,CASSQGPFGETQYF,TGCGCCAGCAGCCAAGGACCGTTCGGGGAGACCCAGTACTTC
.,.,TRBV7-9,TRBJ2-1,CASSPSWQGRGNEQFF,TGTGCCAGCAGCCCAAGTTGGCAGGGGCGGGGCAATGAGCAGTTCTTC
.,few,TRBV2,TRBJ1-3,CASSAQERNTIYF,TGTGCCAGCAGTGCCCAAGAGCGAAACACCATATATTTT
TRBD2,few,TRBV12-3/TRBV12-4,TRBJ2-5,CASSSGLAGLETQYF,TGTGCCAGCAGTTCGGGACTAGCGGGGTTGGAGACCCAGTACTTC
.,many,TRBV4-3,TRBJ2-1,CASSQEKGTGSYNEQFF,TGCGCCAGCAGCCAAGAGAAAGGGACTGGCTCCTACAATGAGCAGTTCTTC
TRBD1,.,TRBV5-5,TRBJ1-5,CASSQRTGSNQPQHF,TGTGCCAGCAGCCAGAGGACAGGCAGCAATCAGCCCCAGCATTTT
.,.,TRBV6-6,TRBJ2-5,CASSYGQTQETQYF,TGTGCCAGCAGTTACGGCCAGACCCAAGAGACCCAGTACTTC